These 5 T cell receptor beta chains were all obtained from the same sample, sequenced in a study of blood T cell repertoires in COVID-19. Some clones are missing from TCRdb's copy, which holds only in-frame ones; the method was immunoSEQ multiplex PCR. The sample records roughly 150,000 clones, 70% to 90% being singletons. What was sequenced was peripheral blood. These receptors were obtained from a woman older than 75 with COVID-19, enrolled during active disease.

V usage is TRBV2 and J usage is TRBJ2-7, with 9 bases aligning to TRBD2. Germline CDR1 reads SNHLY; CDR2 reads FYNNEI. This CDR3 comprises 15 residues. V shed 4 bases, J shed 7 bases, and the junction held 11 bases outside the gene matches. The DNA for the CDR3 is TGTGCCAGCAGTGGAGTTTTGGTAGCGGGAGTTGAGCAGTACTTC. Residues: CASSGVLVAGVEQYF.

This clone appeared a few times. The CDR3 sequence is CASSRRGDRGNSPLHF. The CDR3 DNA reads TGTGCCAGTAGCCGACGGGGGGACAGGGGGAATTCACCCCTCCACTTT. The V call is TRBV19, the J call TRBJ1-6; TRBD1 agrees at 11 bases. The V and J ends lost 6 bases and 7 bases, in that order; junction bases with no gene match: 8. The CDR3 has 16 amino acids. The germline gives CDR1 LNHDA, CDR2 SQIVND (reference sequence). The full variable domain, completed using reference TRBV19 and TRBJ1-6, is DGGITQSPKYLFRKEGQNVTLSCEQNLNHDAMYWYRQDPGQGLRLIYYSQIVNDFQKGDIAEGYSVSREKKESFPLTVTSAQKNPTAFYLCASSRRGDRGNSPLHFGNGTRLTVT.

The V call is TRBV21-1, the J call TRBJ2-7; the tabulated D call, TRBD2, remains unverified against the DNA. TRBV21-1 is marked as a pseudogene. CDR3 size: 18 residues. As DNA, the CDR3 is TGTGCCAGCAGCAAAGCGCTTTCTAGCGGGGGCCTCTCCTACGAGCAGTACTTC. Its protein product is CASSKALSSGGLSYEQYF.

The chain links TRBV7-9 to TRBJ2-3; D is unclear. V lost 3 bases, J lost 1 base, and 11 bases lay in between. CDR3 size: 15 residues. From germline, CDR1 is SEHNR and CDR2 FQNEAQ (reference sequence). CDR3 in amino acids: CASSFFGRGTDTQYF. The CDR3 DNA sequence: TGTGCCAGCAGCTTCTTTGGGCGAGGCACAGATACGCAGTATTTT.

The chain joins TRBV19 to TRBJ1-1; possibly TRBD1 for D (6 bases). The germline gives CDR1 LNHDA, CDR2 SQIVND (reference sequence). Trimming took off 4 bases at V and 4 bases at J, with 10 bases between the two ends. CDR3 length: 13 residues. The CDR3 DNA reads as TGTGCCAGTAGTAGGGGGGGCGGCACTGAAGCTTTCTTT. Amino acids: CASSRGGGTEAFF.